These 2 T cell receptor beta chains came from one sample sequenced in a study. TCRdb used MiXCR to reprocess the RT-PCR reads, holding one entry per CDR3 protein. The sample yields about 680,000 distinct CDR3 sequences, 13% to 15% seen once. Sequencing was done on a sample of memory CD4+ T cells from blood. The receptors were sampled from a female donor in good health, serving as a healthy control.

The chain recombines TRBV13 with TRBJ2-3; the D is unclear. With 6 bases removed from V and 7 bases from J, the gap between germline ends came to 14 bases. CDR1 and CDR2 (germline): PRHDT, FYEKMQ (reference sequence). This CDR3 has 13 amino acids. Written as DNA, the CDR3 is TGTGCCAGCAGTGACCCCTACGGTTATACGCAGTATTTT. It specifies CASSDPYGYTQYF.

This clonotype was found a few times. The rearrangement uses TRBV9 and TRBJ1-2; no firm D call. The CDR3 totals 13 residues. Between the trimmed V and J ends, which lost 4 bases and 7 bases, there was a span of 14 bases. Germline V gives CDR1 SGDLS, CDR2 YYNGEE. The CDR3 here is CASSSRVGLGYTF. In DNA form, the CDR3 reads TGTGCCAGCAGCTCCCGAGTCGGCCTTGGCTACACCTTC.